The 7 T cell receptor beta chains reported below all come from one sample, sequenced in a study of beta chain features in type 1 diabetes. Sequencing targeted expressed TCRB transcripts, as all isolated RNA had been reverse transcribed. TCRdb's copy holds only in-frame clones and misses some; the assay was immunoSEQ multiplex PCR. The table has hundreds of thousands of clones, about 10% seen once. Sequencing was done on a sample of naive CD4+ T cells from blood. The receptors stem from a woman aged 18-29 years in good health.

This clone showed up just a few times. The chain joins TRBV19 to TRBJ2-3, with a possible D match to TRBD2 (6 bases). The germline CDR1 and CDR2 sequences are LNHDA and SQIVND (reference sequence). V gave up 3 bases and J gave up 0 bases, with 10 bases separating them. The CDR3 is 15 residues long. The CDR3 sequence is CASSMVSGSTDTQYF. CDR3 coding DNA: TGTGCCAGTAGTATGGTTAGCGGAAGCACAGATACGCAGTATTTT.

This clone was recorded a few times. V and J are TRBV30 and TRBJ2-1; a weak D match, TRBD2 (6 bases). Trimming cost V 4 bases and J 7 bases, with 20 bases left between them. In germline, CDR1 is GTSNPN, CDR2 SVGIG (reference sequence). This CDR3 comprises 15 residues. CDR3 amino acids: CAWNPGTGIRNEQFF. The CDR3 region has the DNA TGTGCCTGGAACCCCGGGACTGGGATTCGTAATGAGCAGTTCTTC.

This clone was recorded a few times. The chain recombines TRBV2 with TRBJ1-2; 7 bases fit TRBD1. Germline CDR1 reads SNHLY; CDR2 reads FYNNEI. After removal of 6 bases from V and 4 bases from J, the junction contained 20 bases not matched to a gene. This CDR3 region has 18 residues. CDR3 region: CASRDPPLVGGRPYGYTF. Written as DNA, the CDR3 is TGTGCCAGCAGGGACCCACCCCTAGTAGGGGGCCGACCCTATGGCTACACCTTC. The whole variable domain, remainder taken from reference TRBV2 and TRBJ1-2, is EPEVTQTPSHQVTQMGQEVILRCVPISNHLYFYWYRQILGQKVEFLVSFYNNEISEKSEIFDDQFSVERPDGSNFTLKIRSTKLEDSAMYFCASRDPPLVGGRPYGYTFGSGTRLTVV.

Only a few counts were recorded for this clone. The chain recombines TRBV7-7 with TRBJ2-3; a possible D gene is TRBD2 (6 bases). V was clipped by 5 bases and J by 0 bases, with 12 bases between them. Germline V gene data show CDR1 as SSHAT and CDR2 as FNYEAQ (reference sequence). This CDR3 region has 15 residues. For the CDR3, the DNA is TGTGCCAGCAGCCCAGTCGGGACTAGCACAGATACGCAGTATTTT. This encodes CASSPVGTSTDTQYF.

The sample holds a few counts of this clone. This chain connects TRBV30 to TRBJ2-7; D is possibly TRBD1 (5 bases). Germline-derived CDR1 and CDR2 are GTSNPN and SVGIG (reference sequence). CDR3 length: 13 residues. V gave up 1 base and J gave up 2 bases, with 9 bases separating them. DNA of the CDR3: TGTGCCTGGAGTGCCGGACATACCTACGAGCAGTACTTC. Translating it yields CAWSAGHTYEQYF.

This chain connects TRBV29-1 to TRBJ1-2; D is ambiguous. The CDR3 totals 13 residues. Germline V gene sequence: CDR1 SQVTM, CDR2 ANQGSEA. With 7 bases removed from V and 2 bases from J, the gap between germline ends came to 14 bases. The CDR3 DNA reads TGCAGCGGCTTCTGGCGGGAGAACTATGGCTACACCTTC. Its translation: CSGFWRENYGYTF.

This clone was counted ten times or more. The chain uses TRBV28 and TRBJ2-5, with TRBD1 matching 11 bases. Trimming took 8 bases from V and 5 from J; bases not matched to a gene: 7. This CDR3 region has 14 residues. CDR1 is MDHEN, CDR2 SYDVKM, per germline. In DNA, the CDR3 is TGTGCCAGCCCCGGGACAGGGGGTGGTGAGACCCAGTACTTC. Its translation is CASPGTGGGETQYF.